The 10 T cell receptor beta chains below were found in one sample sequenced in a study of T cells after yellow fever vaccination. In TCRdb, the 5' RACE reads were re-called with MiXCR into one record per CDR3 protein. This table holds fewer than 450,000 distinct CDR3 sequences, 3% to 4.5% found once. The specimen was PBMCs, collected 5 days after the yellow fever booster vaccination. Receptor source: a man younger than 30 who received the YFV17D yellow fever vaccine.

The V call is TRBV7-9, the J call TRBJ1-1; tentative D call: TRBD1 (5 bases). The CDR3 totals 15 residues. The germline V gene has CDR1 SEHNR and CDR2 FQNEAQ (reference sequence). Deletions cut 2 bases from V and 3 bases from J, with 13 bases between. In DNA, the CDR3 is TGTGCCAGCAGCTTAACTGCCAGGGAACACACTGAAGCTTTCTTT. Translating it yields CASSLTAREHTEAFF.

This sequence joins TRBV28 and TRBJ2-7; D is possibly TRBD1 (6 bases). Per germline, CDR1 MDHEN and CDR2 SYDVKM. Trimming stripped 5 bases from V and 2 bases from J, with 7 bases between. The CDR3 consists of 12 residues. DNA for the CDR3: TGTGCCAGCAGTAGACAGGCCTACGAGCAGTACGTC. Residues: CASSRQAYEQYV.

This clonotype was counted ten times or more. The chain employs TRBV7-6 and TRBJ2-3; D uncertain. The CDR3 runs 13 residues. Per the germline V gene, CDR1 is SGHVS and CDR2 is FNYEAQ. Trimming cost V 1 base and J 4 bases, with 6 bases left between them. CDR3 amino acids: CASSLGPSDTQYF. As DNA, the CDR3 is TGTGCCAGCAGCTTAGGTCCCTCAGATACGCAGTATTTT.

At least ten counts were recorded for this clonotype. The rearrangement links TRBV24-1 to TRBJ2-5; 10 bases align to TRBD1. The J segment lost 5 bases and the V segment lost 4 bases, leaving 6 bases of the junction unmatched. CDR3 size: 15 residues. The germline CDR1 and CDR2 sequences are KGHDR and SFDVKD. CDR3 in DNA: TGTGCCACCAGTGACCCGGGACAGGGGTCGGAGACCCAGTACTTC. This gives the protein CATSDPGQGSETQYF.

This clonotype was seen at least ten times. The V gene is TRBV5-6, the J gene TRBJ2-1, with unresolved D. In germline, CDR1 is SGHDT, CDR2 YYEEEE. Trimming took 0 bases from V and 0 from J, leaving 7 bases between them. The length of the CDR3 is 15 residues. The CDR3 nucleotides are TGTGCCAGCAGCTTGGGGCTTCTCTCCTACAATGAGCAGTTCTTC. It encodes CASSLGLLSYNEQFF.

V and J are TRBV12-5 and TRBJ1-5; D remains unclear. CDR1 is LGHNT and CDR2 is FRNRAP in the germline V gene. V lost 1 base to trimming and J lost 7 bases, with 17 bases between them. CDR3 size: 16 residues. Written as DNA, the CDR3 is TGTGCTAGTGGTTTGGAGAGGGCAGGAGGGAGGCAGCCCCAGCATTTT. It translates to CASGLERAGGRQPQHF. Using reference TRBV12-5 and TRBJ1-5 for the parts outside the CDR3, the full variable domain is DARVTQTPRHKVTEMGQEVTMRCQPILGHNTVFWYRQTMMQGLELLAYFRNRAPLDDSGMPKDRFSAEMPDATLATLKIQPSEPRDSAVYFCASGLERAGGRQPQHFGDGTRLSIL.

The table lists this clonotype with many counts. The chain combines TRBV11-2 with TRBJ2-5; TRBD2 matches 9 bases. The CDR3 covers 14 residues. V shed 10 bases and J 5 bases; nucleotides not matched to a gene: 11. CDR1 and CDR2 from the germline V gene are SGHAT and FQNNGV. The CDR3 region is CATGFGGGGETQYF. The CDR3 nucleotides are TGTGCCACCGGATTTGGCGGGGGGGGTGAGACCCAGTACTTC. Full variable domain (remainder filled in from reference TRBV11-2 and TRBJ2-5): EAGVAQSPRYKIIEKRQSVAFWCNPISGHATLYWYQQILGQGPKLLIQFQNNGVVDDSQLPKDRFSAERLKGVDSTLKIQPAKLEDSAVYLCATGFGGGGETQYFGPGTRLLVL.

This clonotype was counted ten times or more. The gene calls are TRBV10-3 and TRBJ1-2; D is unresolved. Germline V gene data show CDR1 as ENHRY and CDR2 as SYGVKD. The CDR3 has 15 amino acids. Trimming cost V 7 bases and J 0 bases, with 15 bases left between them. CDR3 protein: CAIKLSLLANYGYTF. Here the CDR3 DNA reads TGTGCCATCAAATTATCCCTCCTAGCTAACTATGGCTACACCTTC.

The table lists this clonotype with many counts. The V gene is TRBV11-2, the J gene TRBJ2-7; 13 bases fit TRBD2. Germline CDR1 is SGHAT and CDR2 is FQNNGV. This CDR3 has 19 amino acids. The V gene end was trimmed by 2 bases and the J gene end by 0 bases; junction bases not matched to a gene: 10. CDR3 sequence: CASSLRRLAGGAFSYEQYF. The CDR3 DNA reads as TGTGCCAGCAGCTTACGGAGACTAGCGGGGGGCGCATTCTCCTACGAGCAGTACTTC.

This clonotype has ten or more counts. The CDR3 here is CATGQGSLQNEQFF. Here the CDR3 DNA reads TGTGCCACGGGGCAGGGCTCTCTTCAAAATGAGCAGTTCTTC. The chain couples TRBV10-3 to TRBJ2-1; tentatively, D is TRBD1 or TRBD2 (5 bases each). Germline CDR1 ENHRY, CDR2 SYGVKD. Trimming took off 10 bases at V and 7 bases at J, with 20 bases between the two ends. This CDR3 is built from 14 residues.